This T cell receptor (beta chain) was captured by sequencing in a study of Ad26.COV2.S vaccination and SARS-CoV-2 variants. Study summary: Ad26.COV2.S shots went into the muscle once or twice, 56 days apart.

Study findings and constraints: Placebo recipients showed lower spike-specific TCR breadth than vaccinees.

About this clone itself: As yet, its antigen is unknown.

Sequencing was performed with immunoSEQ multiplex PCR; in TCRdb, only in-frame clones are kept and a portion is missing. The sample lists about 410,000 clones, over 75% occurring once. The treatment here: 15 to 20 received Ad26.COV2.S at low or high dose, single or two shots; about 5 received placebo; per-sample allocation not given. The investigators took samples on day 63 after the first vaccine or placebo injection. The sample consisted of peripheral blood, taken in a trial of Ad26.COV2.S vaccine versus placebo. This receptor was obtained from a person between 18 and 65 years old who received the Ad26.COV2.S COVID-19 vaccine or a placebo.

In DNA, the CDR3 is TGTGCCAGCAGTTTAGAGGCTAGCGGGATGGCCAAAAACATTCAGTACTTC. It codes for CASSLEASGMAKNIQYF. The chain recombines TRBV28 with TRBJ2-4, with TRBD2 matching 9 bases. The germline V gene encodes CDR1 MDHEN and CDR2 SYDVKM. CDR3 length: 17 amino acids. V was pared by 2 bases and J by 1 base, with 6 bases of the junction left unmatched.